This T cell receptor beta chain was recovered during a study of blood T cell repertoires in COVID-19. Study-level information: The United States, Italy and Spain were the sources of the acute and convalescent COVID-19 samples.

TCRdb keeps only in-frame clones here, not all; method: immunoSEQ multiplex PCR. Of about 260,000 clones in the sample, roughly 80% are singletons; the top ten hold about 4%. Membership in each cohort depended on participant-reported clinical history. CDR1 and CDR2 (germline): SGDLS, YYNGEE. This CDR3 has 13 amino acids. V trimming: 3 bases; J trimming: 9 bases; junction bases outside the gene matches: 5. This clone appeared once. This TCR was recovered from a man aged 25-40 years with acute COVID-19. The rearrangement uses TRBV9 and TRBJ2-1; TRBD2 agrees at 8 bases. The sequenced sample was PBMCs or T cells enriched from blood (not recorded which). CDR3 amino acids: CASSAGLDIEQFF. In nucleotides, the CDR3 is TGTGCCAGCAGCGCGGGACTAGACATTGAGCAGTTCTTC.